One T cell receptor beta chain is described in this entry. What it binds is not known. Amplification targeted TCR beta CDR3 regions from RNA transcripts. HTBI primers drove first-round RT-PCR of the TCR CDR3. TCRdb reanalysed the multiplex PCR reads using MiXCR and keeps one entry per CDR3 protein. This table has around 340,000 distinct CDR3 sequences, about 18% appearing once. This CDR3 contains 14 residues. Germline CDR1 reads MNHEY; CDR2 reads SVGAGI. V lost 4 bases and J lost 5, with 14 bases in between. The data derive from a study of T cells in Graves' hyperthyroidism and ophthalmopathy. General study points: From stable hyperthyroidism, ophthalmopathy was set apart by a 13 V-J model. Peripheral blood also featured most of the thyroid clonotypes expanded above 0.001.

It was uncontrolled infection, other autoimmune disease, pregnancy or lactation that excluded patients. Blood was sampled at initial diagnosis of hyperthyroidism, prior to onset of any ophthalmopathy symptoms. The sequencing input was blood. V usage is TRBV6-5 and J usage is TRBJ2-5, with D tentatively TRBD1 (7 bases). This receptor was obtained from a woman in her twenties or thirties with Graves' hyperthyroidism that later progressed to Graves' ophthalmopathy. CDR3 DNA sequence: TGTGCCAGCAGTTCGAACAGGGGACTGGAGACCCAGTACTTC. Its translation: CASSSNRGLETQYF.